The 2 T cell receptor beta chains below all came from one sample that was sequenced in a study of T cell changes during pregnancy in multiple sclerosis. TCRdb's table, derived via immunoSEQ multiplex PCR, lists solely in-frame clones and lacks some. The sample records more than 45,000 clones, around 93% being singletons. The sample here was CD8+ T cells from peripheral blood mononuclear cells, taken in the second trimester of pregnancy. The receptors here all came from a female donor with multiple sclerosis, enrolled in a pregnancy study.

This chain joins TRBV19 and TRBJ2-7; a possible D gene is TRBD1 (6 bases). Trimming stripped 1 base from V and 3 bases from J, with 25 bases between. There are 19 residues in the CDR3. Germline-derived CDR1 and CDR2 are LNHDA and SQIVND (reference sequence). The CDR3 DNA reads TGTGCCAGTAGTATAGGACCCGATTTGCTGGGGACAAGACTCTACGAGCAGTACTTC. It encodes CASSIGPDLLGTRLYEQYF.

This chain joins TRBV7-2 and TRBJ2-4, with D hard to call. The germline V gene has CDR1 SGHTA and CDR2 FQGNSA. The germline V and J ends were trimmed by 5 bases and 8 bases, with 10 bases remaining between them. This CDR3 comprises 12 residues. CDR3 residues: CASSPLADIQYF. The CDR3 region has the DNA TGTGCCAGCAGCCCCCTGGCGGACATTCAGTACTTC. Full variable domain (outside the CDR3, taken from reference TRBV7-2 and TRBJ2-4): GAGVSQSPSNKVTEKGKDVELRCDPISGHTALYWYRQSLGQGLEFLIYFQGNSAPDKSGLPSDRFSAERTGGSVSTLTIQRTQQEDSAVYLCASSPLADIQYFGAGTRLSVL.